The rows below give T cell receptor beta chains drawn from one sample of a study of cytomegalovirus exposure and HLA in healthy donors. TCRdb keeps only in-frame clones here, not all; method: immunoSEQ multiplex PCR. The sample includes 100,000 to 150,000 clones, 50% to 80% of them seen just once. Input material: PBMCs. These receptors all come from a woman aged 40 to 50 in good health and CMV-seropositive. Both conserved end residues are part of each CDR3. The D gene is left open where the match is weak. A row's size may be missing; if present it is once, few, many or a size class.

J gene,CDR3 length,clone size,D gene,V gene,CDR3 protein,CDR3 DNA
TRBJ2-3,14,.,.,TRBV5-1,CASSYREGTDTQYF,TGCGCCAGCAGCTACAGGGAAGGTACAGATACGCAGTATTTT
TRBJ2-5,15,.,TRBD2,TRBV5-4,CASSGPGLAAETQYF,TGTGCCAGCAGCGGACCGGGACTAGCAGCGGAGACCCAGTACTTC
TRBJ2-1,12,.,.,TRBV7-9,CASSPLRDEQFF,TGTGCCAGCAGCCCCTTGCGGGATGAGCAGTTCTTC
TRBJ2-3,16,.,.,TRBV4-1,CASSQGGSGRTDTQYF,TGCGCCAGCAGCCAAGGCGGTAGCGGTCGCACAGATACGCAGTATTTT
TRBJ1-4,14,.,TRBD1,TRBV6-1,CASSEGTGGEKLFF,TGTGCCAGCAGCGAAGGGACAGGGGGTGAAAAACTGTTTTTT
TRBJ2-7,14,.,TRBD1,TRBV5-1,CASSSGTGGNEQYF,TGCGCCAGCAGCAGCGGGACAGGGGGCAACGAGCAGTACTTC
TRBJ1-6,15,.,TRBD1,TRBV11-3,CASSVLGQHNSPLHF,TGTGCCAGCAGCGTCCTGGGACAGCATAATTCACCCCTCCACTTT
TRBJ2-1,15,.,TRBD2,TRBV19,CASSISSGGYNEQFF,TGTGCCAGTAGTATCTCTAGCGGGGGGTACAATGAGCAGTTCTTC
TRBJ1-1,15,.,.,TRBV6-5,CASSSASGRGTEAFF,TGTGCCAGCAGTTCGGCGTCAGGGAGGGGAACTGAAGCTTTCTTT
TRBJ2-1,17,few,TRBD1,TRBV11-2,CASTGWVGTGSIDEQFF,TGTGCCAGCACCGGATGGGTCGGGACAGGGAGCATTGATGAGCAGTTCTTC
TRBJ2-1,18,.,TRBD2,TRBV7-3,CASSLRPSGGDWIDEQFF,TGTGCCAGCAGCTTAAGGCCTAGCGGAGGGGATTGGATAGATGAGCAGTTCTTC
TRBJ2-7,15,.,.,TRBV15,CATSRVGGLGAEQYF,TGTGCCACCAGCAGAGTGGGGGGTCTCGGGGCCGAGCAGTACTTC
TRBJ2-3,15,.,TRBD2,TRBV2,CASSVIAGFTDTQYF,TGTGCCAGCAGTGTGATAGCGGGGTTCACAGATACGCAGTATTTT
TRBJ1-2,11,few,TRBD1,TRBV20-1,CSARDRGPYTF,TGCAGTGCTAGGGACAGGGGACCCTACACCTTC
TRBJ2-1,15,few,TRBD2,TRBV7-9,CASGQSGGTYNEQFF,TGTGCCAGCGGCCAGAGCGGGGGCACCTACAATGAGCAGTTCTTC
TRBJ1-6,14,.,TRBD1,TRBV5-1,CASSLQGNNSPLHF,TGCGCCAGCAGCTTACAGGGGAATAATTCACCCCTCCACTTT
TRBJ1-5,14,.,.,TRBV28,CASSIQGFDQPQHF,TGTGCCAGCAGTATACAGGGATTTGATCAGCCCCAGCATTTT
TRBJ2-5,16,.,.,TRBV19,CASSTFLDRPQETQYF,TGTGCCAGTAGTACCTTCCTGGACAGACCTCAAGAGACCCAGTACTTC
TRBJ2-7,18,few,TRBD2,TRBV10-3,CAISGRLAGGLSSYEQYF,TGTGCCATCAGTGGGAGACTAGCGGGGGGTCTGAGCTCCTACGAGCAGTACTTC
TRBJ2-2,15,.,.,TRBV27,CASSPRGPGTGELFF,TGTGCCAGCAGTCCCAGGGGACCGGGCACCGGGGAGCTGTTTTTT
TRBJ2-5,15,once,.,TRBV5-1,CASSRWRGGQETQYF,TGCGCCAGCAGCAGGTGGAGGGGCGGTCAAGAGACCCAGTACTTC
TRBJ1-5,13,.,.,TRBV6-1,CASSATAAGAQHF,TGTGCCAGCAGTGCGACAGCGGCAGGGGCCCAGCATTTT
TRBJ2-7,12,.,.,TRBV7-9,CSSSLQVNEQYF,TGTTCCAGCAGCTTACAGGTGAACGAGCAGTACTTC
TRBJ1-1,15,.,.,TRBV28,CASSPEGSGFTEAFF,TGTGCCAGCAGTCCCGAAGGGTCAGGGTTCACTGAAGCTTTCTTT
TRBJ1-2,14,.,.,TRBV18,CASSPVTADYGYTF,TGTGCCAGCTCACCAGTGACAGCCGACTATGGCTACACCTTC
TRBJ1-3,15,.,.,TRBV9,CASSVAGASGNTIYF,TGTGCCAGCAGCGTAGCAGGGGCCTCTGGAAACACCATATATTTT
TRBJ2-1,15,.,TRBD2,TRBV5-6,CASSVTSGGVYEQFF,TGTGCCAGCAGCGTAACTAGCGGGGGGGTTTATGAGCAGTTCTTC
TRBJ1-5,13,.,.,TRBV6-1,CASMAVSNQPQHF,TGTGCCAGCATGGCGGTGAGCAATCAGCCCCAGCATTTT
TRBJ2-7,15,.,TRBD1,TRBV7-3,CASSLRPGGSYEQYF,TGTGCCAGCAGCTTAAGGCCAGGGGGATCCTACGAGCAGTACTTC
TRBJ1-4,13,few,.,TRBV7-9,CASSPLVEGKLFF,TGTGCCAGCAGCCCCCTTGTTGAGGGCAAACTGTTTTTT
TRBJ1-6,17,.,.,TRBV2,CASSELGAGDYNSPLHF,TGTGCCAGCAGTGAACTTGGGGCAGGGGATTATAATTCACCCCTCCACTTT
TRBJ1-2,14,once,TRBD1,TRBV13,CASRLTGKVNGYTF,TGTGCCAGCAGATTGACAGGGAAGGTCAATGGCTACACCTTC
TRBJ2-7,15,.,TRBD1,TRBV5-4,CASSLLSGGTYEQYF,TGTGCCAGCAGCTTGTTGTCAGGGGGCACCTACGAGCAGTACTTC
TRBJ2-3,13,.,.,TRBV29-1,CSVDVGGADTQYF,TGCAGCGTTGATGTTGGGGGCGCAGATACGCAGTATTTT
TRBJ2-6,15,once,.,TRBV9,CATSGGSPGANVLTF,TGTGCCACCAGTGGGGGGTCCCCTGGGGCCAACGTCCTGACTTTC
TRBJ2-3,15,.,TRBD2,TRBV4-2,CASSQEVLAGAGEYF,TGTGCCAGCAGCCAAGAGGTCCTAGCGGGGGCGGGCGAGTATTTT
TRBJ2-7,20,.,TRBD1,TRBV23-1,CASSQSGTGMPVNISYEQYF,TGCGCCAGCAGTCAATCGGGGACAGGGATGCCCGTGAACATCTCCTACGAGCAGTACTTC
TRBJ1-5,15,.,.,TRBV4-1,CASSQDPGDNQPQHF,TGCGCCAGCAGCCAAGATCCCGGGGACAATCAGCCCCAGCATTTT
TRBJ1-4,14,.,TRBD1,TRBV11-3,CASSLAGGDEKLFF,TGTGCCAGCAGCTTAGCAGGGGGCGATGAAAAACTGTTTTTT
TRBJ1-5,13,few,TRBD1,TRBV6-5,CASSEGANQPQHF,TGTGCCAGCAGTGAGGGGGCTAATCAGCCCCAGCATTTT
TRBJ1-2,14,.,.,TRBV6-1,CASSEVQRNYGYTF,TGTGCCAGCAGTGAAGTACAGCGGAACTATGGCTACACCTTC
TRBJ2-7,17,few,TRBD2,TRBV9,CASSPGTSGTKAYEQYF,TGTGCCAGCAGCCCCGGGACTAGCGGGACCAAAGCCTACGAGCAGTACTTC
TRBJ2-1,12,.,.,TRBV7-9,CASSRTENEQFF,TGTGCCAGCAGCCGAACTGAGAATGAGCAGTTCTTC
TRBJ1-1,15,.,TRBD1,TRBV4-2,CASSPRQGESTEAFF,TGTGCCAGCAGCCCAAGACAGGGAGAGAGCACTGAAGCTTTCTTT
TRBJ1-4,14,.,.,TRBV5-1,CASSLGRLGEKLFF,TGCGCCAGCAGCTTGGGCCGGCTCGGGGAAAAACTGTTTTTT
TRBJ1-1,13,once,.,TRBV5-1,CASSLQGNTEAFF,TGCGCCAGCAGCCTACAGGGTAACACTGAAGCTTTCTTT
TRBJ2-3,14,few,.,TRBV10-2,CASSEGGGTDTQYF,TGCGCCAGCAGTGAGGGCGGGGGCACAGATACGCAGTATTTT
TRBJ1-2,15,.,.,TRBV11-2,CASSLVTGPNYGYTF,TGTGCCAGCAGCTTAGTAACAGGGCCCAACTATGGCTACACCTTC
TRBJ2-7,18,.,TRBD2,TRBV9,CASSVGLAGGLGTYEQYF,TGTGCCAGCAGCGTAGGCCTAGCGGGGGGCCTAGGGACCTACGAGCAGTACTTC
TRBJ2-6,12,few,.,TRBV21-1,CASSKVRTGPPF,TGTGCCAGCAGCAAAGTCCGTACAGGCCCGCCTTTC
TRBJ1-3,15,.,.,TRBV4-1,CASSQGEDSGNTIYF,TGCGCCAGCAGCCAAGGAGAAGACTCTGGAAACACCATATATTTT
TRBJ1-5,15,.,.,TRBV5-8,CASSGTGKSNQPQHF,TGTGCCAGCAGCGGTACAGGGAAGAGCAATCAGCCCCAGCATTTT
TRBJ1-2,13,.,.,TRBV4-1,CASSQDPRGRNPF,TGCGCCAGCAGCCAAGATCCCAGGGGAAGGAACCCCTTC
TRBJ2-7,14,.,.,TRBV14,CASSPRTDSYEQYF,TGTGCCAGCAGCCCCCGGACAGACTCCTACGAGCAGTACTTC